This T cell receptor beta chain was captured by sequencing in a study of regulatory T cells in long-lasting Graves disease. Study in general: Treatment with antithyroid drugs for over 5 years, together with positive TSH receptor antibodies, meant persistent Graves' disease.

CDR1 SQVTM and CDR2 ANQGSEA come from the germline V gene. This CDR3 is 11 amino acids long. Trimming pared 6 bases from V and 4 bases from J, leaving 10 bases between. iRepertoire HTBI primers and Arm-PCR of CDR3 regions built TCR beta libraries. Under the authors' procedure: Gene usage covered approximately 60 TRBV and 13 to 15 TRBJ segments. TCRdb reanalysed the multiplex PCR reads using MiXCR and keeps one entry per CDR3 protein. These V and J calls derive from TCRdb rather than the authors' analysis. In the table there are hundreds of thousands of distinct CDR3 sequences, around 21% of which are singletons. The time point is: persistent/refractory GD, antithyroid drugs over 5 years with positive TRAb. Construction of the TCR library relied on RNA isolated from PBMCs. Study observations and caveats: Persistent patients shared more public clonotypes (2,741) than newly diagnosed patients (about 1,000). TCR diversity in persistent Graves' patients was below that of newly diagnosed ones.

To note about this clonotype: What it binds is unknown.

Sample: peripheral blood mononuclear cells (PBMCs), taken when the disease was refractory, from a patient treated with antithyroid drugs. The V and J genes are TRBV29-1 and TRBJ2-7; D remains ambiguous. This clonotype originated in a female donor with Graves disease. In DNA form, the CDR3 reads TGCAGCGTCCAGGACCTTTACGAGCAGTACTTC. Its translation: CSVQDLYEQYF.